Following are 31 T cell receptor beta chains from one sample sequenced in a study of T cells in Graves' hyperthyroidism and ophthalmopathy. There were TCR beta CDR3 regions amplified from RNA transcripts. The HTBI set primed first-round TCR CDR3 RT-PCR. TCRdb re-called the multiplex PCR reads through MiXCR, storing one row per CDR3 protein. The sample includes 550,000 to 700,000 distinct CDR3 sequences, about 43% seen only once; the top ten take roughly 20%. Sequences were obtained from peripheral blood or thyroid tissue (not recorded which). All receptors come from an adult woman with Graves' disease, either hyperthyroidism or ophthalmopathy (not recorded which).

The genes are TRBV10-3 and TRBJ2-5; 7 positions agree with TRBD2. In germline, CDR1 is ENHRY, CDR2 SYGVKD. V shed 6 bases, J shed 7 bases, and the junction held 2 bases outside the gene matches. This CDR3 region has 11 residues. In DNA form, the CDR3 reads TGTGCCATCAGGGGCGGGGGGACCCAGTACTTC. It specifies CAIRGGGTQYF.

The chain couples TRBV9 to TRBJ1-2; 7 bases line up with TRBD1. This CDR3 region has 14 residues. The ends lost 0 bases at V and 4 bases at J; junction bases unmatched: 3. CDR1 and CDR2 from the germline V gene are SGDLS and YYNGEE. CDR3 residues: CASSVGGGVYGYTF. The CDR3 DNA is TGTGCCAGCAGCGTAGGAGGGGGCGTCTATGGCTACACCTTC.

This chain joins TRBV5-4 and TRBJ1-6; a weak D match, TRBD1 (6 bases). CDR1 is SGHNT and CDR2 is YYREEE in the germline V gene (reference sequence). Trimming pared 4 bases from V and 9 bases from J, leaving 14 bases between. This CDR3 is built from 14 residues. This CDR3 reads CASSGGAASSPLHF. CDR3 nucleotides: TGTGCCAGCAGCGGGGGGGCGGCAAGTTCACCCCTCCACTTT.

This clonotype was observed a few times. The chain joins TRBV7-9 to TRBJ2-7, with TRBD2 matching 14 bases. CDR1 and CDR2 from the germline V gene are SEHNR and FQNEAQ (reference sequence). This CDR3 contains 15 residues. With 4 bases clipped from V and 5 bases from J, the junction kept 4 bases outside the gene matches. CDR3 sequence: CASSSGGLAGDEQYF. The CDR3 DNA sequence: TGTGCCAGCAGCTCCGGGGGACTAGCGGGAGACGAGCAGTACTTC. Supplemented by reference TRBV7-9 and TRBJ2-7, the full variable domain reads DTGVSQNPRHKITKRGQNVTFRCDPISEHNRLYWYRQTLGQGPEFLTYFQNEAQLEKSRLLSDRFSAERPKGSFSTLEIQRTEQGDSAMYLCASSSGGLAGDEQYFGPGTRLTVT.

This clonotype was seen a handful of times. The chain couples TRBV6-4 to TRBJ2-3; 10 nucleotides line up with TRBD1. Trimming took 5 bases from V and 4 from J; bases not matched to a gene: 6. The CDR3 spans 15 residues. Looked up from germline, CDR1 is MRHNA and CDR2 is SNTAGT. The CDR3 loop is CASSSGTGESDTQYF. The CDR3 DNA sequence: TGTGCCAGCAGTTCCGGGACAGGGGAATCAGATACGCAGTATTTT.

This clonotype has at least ten counts. One end of the junction does not line up with germline, which may come from a read error. V usage is TRBV6-5 and J usage is TRBJ1-1; possibly TRBD1 for D (5 bases). The germline V gene has CDR1 MNHEY and CDR2 SVGAGI. The CDR3 length is 13 residues. The CDR3 nucleotides are TGCGCCAGTAGTTCCCCGGGGGACACTGAAGCTTTCTTT. Its translation: CASSSPGDTEAFF.

The V and J genes are TRBV2 and TRBJ1-1; possibly TRBD1 for D (5 bases). CDR3 length: 13 residues. V was cut by 8 bases and J by 12 bases, with 22 bases left in between. Germline CDR1 SNHLY, CDR2 FYNNEI. In DNA, the CDR3 is TGTGCCAGCGTTCGCTCGGGGGAAGGGCGGACTTTCTTT. It translates to CASVRSGEGRTFF.

Only a few counts were recorded for this clonotype. DNA of the CDR3: TGTGCCAGCAGCCAAGGACGCCCCTCCTACGAGCAGTACTTC. Its protein is CASSQGRPSYEQYF. The chain joins TRBV14 to TRBJ2-7; D unresolved. Looked up from germline, CDR1 is SGHDN and CDR2 is FVKESK. The V and J ends lost 1 base and 0 bases respectively, with 7 bases between them. This CDR3 has 14 residues.

This clonotype came up once. The chain employs TRBV12-3 or TRBV12-4 and TRBJ2-6; D gene ambiguous. CDR3 size: 15 residues. The V end was cut by 5 bases, the J end by 4 bases, with 12 bases between. CDR3 sequence: CASSANWAGANVLTF. The CDR3 DNA reads as TGTGCCAGCAGTGCTAATTGGGCAGGGGCCAACGTCCTGACTTTC.

This clonotype was observed once. The chain carries TRBV29-1 and TRBJ1-4; D ambiguous. Germline CDR1 is SQVTM and CDR2 is ANQGSEA. Trimming cost V 4 bases and J 3 bases, with 15 bases left between them. CDR3 length: 15 residues. The CDR3 DNA is TGCAGCGTTGTCGGCGGCTCCGCGGCTAATGAAAAACTGTTTTTT. This sequence encodes CSVVGGSAANEKLFF.

The gene calls are TRBV25-1 and TRBJ1-2, with TRBD1 matching 7 bases. CDR1 is MGHDK and CDR2 is SYGVNS in the germline V gene. The CDR3 contains 16 residues. After removal of 4 bases from V and 4 bases from J, the junction contained 12 bases not matched to a gene. CDR3 in DNA: TGTGCCAGCAGTGCTAGAGCGAGACAGGGAGGCTATGGCTACACCTTC. Its protein product is CASSARARQGGYGYTF.

Regarding this clonotype: A clone one base away is much larger, so this may be a read error. The chain combines TRBV2 with TRBJ2-7, with 7 bases matching TRBD2. Looked up from germline, CDR1 is SNHLY and CDR2 is FYNNEI. V shed 6 bases and J 6 bases; nucleotides not matched to a gene: 14. The CDR3 totals 15 residues. The CDR3 sequence: CASRRGGGRTGEQYF. CDR3 DNA: TGTGCCAGCAGGAGGGGAGGCGGGAGAACAGGCGAGCAGTACTTC.

The chain combines TRBV7-9 with TRBJ1-5; maybe TRBD1 (6 bases). Germline lookup yields CDR1 SEHNR and CDR2 FQNEAQ (reference sequence). Between the trimmed V and J ends, which lost 7 bases and 11 bases, there was a span of 15 bases. This CDR3 region has 12 residues. The CDR3 loop reads CASIEFGQTQHF. The DNA of the CDR3 is TGTGCCAGCATCGAATTCGGACAGACCCAGCATTTT.

The chain is built from TRBV6-5 and TRBJ1-5; tentatively, D is TRBD1 (6 bases). The CDR3 runs to 15 residues. Germline V gives CDR1 MNHEY, CDR2 SVGAGI. Trimming took 7 bases from V and 4 from J, leaving 17 bases between them. The CDR3 spells CASKEGHGSNQPQHF. For the CDR3, the DNA is TGTGCCAGCAAGGAGGGACACGGATCAAATCAGCCCCAGCATTTT.

This sequence joins TRBV7-8 and TRBJ1-1, with unresolved D. Germline V gives CDR1 SGHVS, CDR2 FQNEAQ. Trimming pared 0 bases from V and 8 bases from J, leaving 7 bases between. The CDR3 is 12 residues long. This CDR3 reads CASSLALGEAFF. In DNA form, the CDR3 reads TGTGCCAGCAGCTTAGCTCTTGGAGAAGCTTTCTTT. Full variable domain (missing parts from reference TRBV7-8 and TRBJ1-1): GAGVSQSPRYKVAKRGQDVALRCDPISGHVSLFWYQQALGQGPEFLTYFQNEAQLDKSGLPSDRFFAERPEGSVSTLKIQRTQQEDSAVYLCASSLALGEAFFGQGTRLTVV.

V usage is TRBV9 and J usage is TRBJ1-1; 8 bases align to TRBD1. The CDR3 length is 14 residues. V gave up 4 bases and J gave up 3 bases; unmatched junction bases: 5. Germline CDR1 is SGDLS and CDR2 is YYNGEE. This CDR3 is CASSYRGMDTEAFF. The CDR3 DNA reads TGTGCCAGCAGCTACAGGGGGATGGACACTGAAGCTTTCTTT.

At least ten counts were recorded for this clonotype. The chain links TRBV19 to TRBJ1-3; no clear D gene. There are 14 residues in the CDR3. Per germline, CDR1 LNHDA and CDR2 SQIVND (reference sequence). Trimming took off 7 bases at V and 2 bases at J, with 12 bases between the two ends. This CDR3 is CASKPAKAGNTIYF. The CDR3 region has the DNA TGTGCCAGTAAGCCAGCGAAAGCTGGAAACACCATATATTTT.

V is TRBV6-5 and J is TRBJ2-7; possibly TRBD1 for D (7 bases). Germline loops: CDR1 MNHEY, CDR2 SVGAGI. V dropped 5 bases and J dropped 3 bases, with 17 bases sitting between them. There are 15 residues in the CDR3. CDR3 nucleotides: TGTGCCAGCAGTCCAGGGGGGAATCAAATCTACGAGCAGTACTTC. Its protein product is CASSPGGNQIYEQYF.

The V gene is TRBV10-3, the J gene TRBJ2-2; 10 bases align to TRBD1. The CDR3 covers 16 residues. CDR1 and CDR2 from the germline V gene are ENHRY and SYGVKD. The trim removed 6 bases at V and 7 bases at J, leaving 11 bases unmatched. The DNA of the CDR3 is TGTGCCATCAGATCAATGACAGGGGGCCAACTCGGGGAGCTGTTTTTT. Translating it yields CAIRSMTGGQLGELFF.

The chain carries TRBV10-3 and TRBJ1-6; D is unclear. Germline V CDR1 and CDR2: ENHRY, SYGVKD. The ends were cut back, 2 bases at V and 8 bases at J, with 7 bases in the middle. This CDR3 has 13 amino acids. The CDR3 loop reads CAISEGEDSPLHF. The CDR3, as DNA: TGTGCCATCAGTGAGGGGGAGGATTCACCCCTCCACTTT.

This clonotype was seen many times. The chain uses TRBV7-9 and TRBJ1-1, with D unresolved. Trimming took 7 bases from V and 1 from J, leaving 4 bases between them. The length of the CDR3 is 11 residues. CDR1 is SEHNR and CDR2 is FQNEAQ in the germline V gene (reference sequence). The CDR3 loop is CASTQNTEAFF. The DNA for the CDR3 is TGTGCCAGCACACAGAACACTGAAGCTTTCTTT. Looking up the rest from reference TRBV7-9 and TRBJ1-1 gives the full variable domain: DTGVSQNPRHKITKRGQNVTFRCDPISEHNRLYWYRQTLGQGPEFLTYFQNEAQLEKSRLLSDRFSAERPKGSFSTLEIQRTEQGDSAMYLCASTQNTEAFFGQGTRLTVV.

This clonotype was recorded only once. The chain links TRBV20-1 to TRBJ2-6, with D hard to call. Per germline, CDR1 DFQATT and CDR2 SNEGSKA (reference sequence). The CDR3 is 12 amino acids. In nucleotides, the CDR3 is TGCAGAGACCGCTCTGGGGCCAACGTCCTGACTTTC. Protein product: CRDRSGANVLTF.

V gene TRBV12-3 or TRBV12-4 combines with J gene TRBJ1-2; D remains ambiguous. V lost 5 bases, J lost 4 bases, and 11 bases lay in between. This CDR3 region has 13 residues. CDR3 region: CASSPSDGYGYTF. The CDR3 DNA sequence: TGTGCCAGCAGTCCATCAGACGGCTATGGCTACACCTTC.

This clonotype was counted between two and nine times. A read error may explain this, as a much larger clone is one base away. The V and J genes are TRBV5-1 and TRBJ1-1, with D unclear. Per germline, CDR1 SGHRS and CDR2 YFSETQ. The CDR3 contains 14 residues. CDR3 residues: CASGFRDPNTEAFF. In DNA form, the CDR3 reads TGCGCCAGCGGCTTCCGGGATCCGAACACTGAAGCTTTCTTT.

V and J are TRBV6-5 and TRBJ1-5, with D perhaps matching TRBD1 (5 bases). The CDR3 has 14 amino acids. Per germline, CDR1 MNHEY and CDR2 SVGAGI. V dropped 0 bases and J dropped 7 bases, with 10 bases sitting between them. CDR3 sequence reads: CASSYSGGDQPQHF. CDR3 nucleotide sequence: TGTGCCAGCAGTTACTCGGGGGGGGACCAGCCCCAGCATTTT.

This clonotype was counted once. The limits of the CDR3 on the DNA are not certain, so only TCRdb's listed CDR3 is given. The chain employs TRBV2 and TRBJ1-1. Germline lookup yields CDR1 SNHLY and CDR2 FYNNEI. The CDR3 length equals 16 residues, ends included. CDR3 protein: CICSARARDLITEAFF.

CDR3 protein: CASSPVWGQGGYEQYF. As DNA, the CDR3 is TGTGCCAGCAGCCCCGTTTGGGGACAGGGGGGGTACGAGCAGTACTTC. This chain connects TRBV6-6 to TRBJ2-7; 11 bases map to TRBD1. The CDR3 extends over 16 amino acids. CDR1 and CDR2 from the germline V gene are MNHNY and SVGAGI (reference sequence). Trimming cost V 6 bases and J 4 bases; bases outside gene matches: 11.

The chain is built from TRBV3-1 and TRBJ1-1; D is ambiguous. The CDR3 consists of 12 residues. The germline V gene encodes CDR1 LGHDT and CDR2 YNNKEL (reference sequence). V lost 1 base, J lost 7 bases, and 7 bases lay in between. The CDR3 protein is CASSQAGGEAFF. DNA for the CDR3: TGTGCCAGCAGCCAAGCAGGAGGTGAAGCTTTCTTT.

This clonotype was detected ten times or more. The rearrangement uses TRBV19 and TRBJ2-7; TRBD2 might be the D (6 bases). The CDR3 spans 12 residues. CDR1 LNHDA and CDR2 SQIVND come from the germline V gene (reference sequence). V shed 7 bases and J shed 1 base, with 8 bases lying between them. For the CDR3, the DNA is TGTGCCAGTATCGGGGGATCCTACGAGCAGTACTTC. It specifies CASIGGSYEQYF.

The chain recombines TRBV5-6 with TRBJ1-1, with D hard to call. Trimming took off 4 bases at V and 1 base at J, with 14 bases between the two ends. The germline V gene has CDR1 SGHDT and CDR2 YYEEEE. This CDR3 contains 15 residues. The CDR3, as DNA: TGTGCCAGCAGCGGGGTCCCACAGACGAACACTGAAGCTTTCTTT. Protein product: CASSGVPQTNTEAFF.

V is TRBV29-1 and J is TRBJ2-7; 8 positions agree with TRBD1. The CDR3 extends over 13 amino acids. Per germline, CDR1 SQVTM and CDR2 ANQGSEA. The trim removed 7 bases at V and 4 bases at J, leaving 9 bases unmatched. The chain's CDR3 is CSAVTGAQYEQYF. As DNA, the CDR3 is TGCAGCGCCGTGACAGGGGCCCAGTACGAGCAGTACTTC.